The 14 T cell receptor beta chains below were found in one sample sequenced in a study of T cell responses to AZD1222 COVID-19 vaccine. Assay used: immunoSEQ multiplex PCR; TCRdb lists only in-frame clones, some missing. Here the sample spans about 97,000 clones, around 87% being singletons. This sample comprised peripheral blood, obtained 28 days after the second AZD1222 dose. These receptors were obtained from an adult who received the AZD1222 COVID-19 vaccine.

This rearrangement joins TRBV7-9 to TRBJ2-3; D is undetermined. Germline CDR1 reads SEHNR; CDR2 reads FQNEAQ (reference sequence). Trimming shortened V by 4 bases and J by 5 bases, and 16 bases separated the two germline ends. This CDR3 region has 15 residues. The CDR3 loop is CASSSRVLVEDTQYF. The CDR3 bases are TGTGCCAGCAGCTCTAGAGTGTTGGTAGAAGATACGCAGTATTTT.

The chain is built from TRBV28 and TRBJ2-7; 9 nucleotides align to TRBD2. The junction had 9 bases not matched to a gene; V was cut back by 7 bases and J by 5 bases. The CDR3 length is 14 residues. Germline V gene data show CDR1 as MDHEN and CDR2 as SYDVKM. DNA of the CDR3: TGTGCCAGCACCGGAGGAGCGGGAGGTAACGAGCAGTACTTC. Amino acid sequence: CASTGGAGGNEQYF.

The chain joins TRBV5-1 to TRBJ1-1; perhaps TRBD1 as D (6 bases). The CDR3 has 18 residues. The germline gives CDR1 SGHRS, CDR2 YFSETQ. The ends were cut back, 5 bases at V and 5 bases at J, with 28 bases in the middle. CDR3 sequence reads: CASSREMVQGRARTEAFF. CDR3 in DNA: TGCGCCAGCAGTCGCGAAATGGTACAGGGAAGGGCTAGAACTGAAGCTTTCTTT.

The chain has TRBV6-1 and TRBJ2-2; D gene uncertain. Germline V gene sequence: CDR1 MNHNS, CDR2 SASEGT. The CDR3 length is 13 residues. V was trimmed by 8 bases and J by 1 base, leaving 8 bases between them. CDR3 nucleotides: TGTGCCAGCGGAACCTTGAACACCGGGGAGCTGTTTTTT. As protein: CASGTLNTGELFF.

The V and J genes are TRBV27 and TRBJ1-6; perhaps TRBD1 as D (5 bases). The CDR3 extends over 18 amino acids. From germline, CDR1 is MNHEY and CDR2 SMNVEV (reference sequence). Trimming stripped 7 bases from V and 0 bases from J, with 19 bases between. The CDR3 loop is CASKKGGALSSYNSPLHF. CDR3 nucleotide sequence: TGTGCCAGCAAAAAAGGCGGGGCCCTGAGCTCCTATAATTCACCCCTCCACTTT.

The J gene is TRBJ1-3, the V gene TRBV10-3; TRBD1 might be the D (5 bases). The CDR3 has 13 residues. Germline V gene sequence: CDR1 ENHRY, CDR2 SYGVKD. Trimming stripped 11 bases from V and 0 bases from J, with 11 bases between. CDR3 in amino acids: CAAGAVSGNTIYF. The CDR3 nucleotides read TGTGCCGCTGGGGCAGTCTCTGGAAACACCATATATTTT.

This rearrangement joins TRBV9 to TRBJ2-2; unclear D gene. This CDR3 spans 14 amino acids. Trimming took off 3 bases at V and 4 bases at J, with 10 bases between the two ends. In germline, CDR1 is SGDLS, CDR2 YYNGEE. CDR3 in DNA: TGTGCCAGCAGCGGGGCGGCAAGCACCGGGGAGCTGTTTTTT. It translates to CASSGAASTGELFF.

This chain joins TRBV7-8 and TRBJ1-2; no reliable D call. Deletions cut 1 base from V and 4 bases from J, with 13 bases between. CDR3 size: 15 residues. Germline CDR1 reads SGHVS; CDR2 reads FQNEAQ. CDR3 bases: TGTGCCAGCAGCTTAGTCGCGTCTCCCCCCTATGGCTACACCTTC. Translating gives CASSLVASPPYGYTF.

The chain has TRBV28 and TRBJ2-7, with 7 bases fitting TRBD1. V lost 2 bases to trimming and J lost 4 bases; unmatched junction nucleotides: 5. The CDR3 has 14 amino acids. From germline, CDR1 is MDHEN and CDR2 SYDVKM. DNA of the CDR3: TGTGCCAGCAGTTTAGACAGGGTCGTGTACGAGCAGTACTTC. Translation gives CASSLDRVVYEQYF.

The chain recombines TRBV29-1 with TRBJ1-2, with a weak D call TRBD1 (5 bases). V gave up 6 bases and J gave up 8 bases, with 16 bases separating them. This CDR3 has 12 residues. Germline V gives CDR1 SQVTM, CDR2 ANQGSEA. The CDR3 loop is CSVPGGPVGYTF. In nucleotides, the CDR3 is TGCAGCGTGCCCGGGGGTCCCGTGGGCTACACCTTC. The complete variable domain, with remaining parts taken from reference TRBV29-1 and TRBJ1-2, reads SAVISQKPSRDICQRGTSLTIQCQVDSQVTMMFWYRQQPGQSLTLIATANQGSEATYESGFVIDKFPISRPNLTFSTLTVSNMSPEDSSIYLCSVPGGPVGYTFGSGTRLTVV.

This clone appeared a few times. This sequence joins TRBV18 and TRBJ1-5; the match to TRBD1 covers 7 bases. The CDR3 is 15 amino acids. J was trimmed by 5 bases and V by 2 bases; bases with no gene match: 6. Germline values: CDR1 KGHSH, CDR2 LQKENI. Written as DNA, the CDR3 is TGTGCCAGCTCACCAACAGGGGCGAAATATCAGCCCCAGCATTTT. It specifies CASSPTGAKYQPQHF.

The J gene is TRBJ2-3, the V gene TRBV2, with 9 bases identical to TRBD2. After removal of 7 bases from V and 5 bases from J, the junction contained 10 bases not matched to a gene. This CDR3 contains 15 residues. The germline V gene encodes CDR1 SNHLY and CDR2 FYNNEI. The CDR3 DNA reads as TGTGCCAGCACCCTGGGGCGGGGGGGCGGAGATACGCAGTATTTT. Translation gives CASTLGRGGGDTQYF.

V is TRBV5-4 and J is TRBJ1-5, with no clear D. The ends were cut back, 0 bases at V and 11 bases at J, with 9 bases in the middle. In germline, CDR1 is SGHNT, CDR2 YYREEE (reference sequence). The CDR3 consists of 12 residues. The CDR3 DNA reads as TGTGCCAGCAGCTTGGCAGGAGGAGCCCAGCATTTT. Its protein is CASSLAGGAQHF.

This CDR3 is CASSSRLLGNYEQYF. DNA for the CDR3: TGTGCCAGCAGTTCGAGACTTCTTGGAAACTACGAGCAGTACTTC. The chain carries TRBV27 and TRBJ2-7, with no clear D. Trimming took 4 bases from V and 3 from J, leaving 16 bases between them. CDR3 length equals 15 residues. The germline V gene encodes CDR1 MNHEY and CDR2 SMNVEV (reference sequence).